The T cell receptor (beta chain) under discussion was sequenced for a study of blood T cell repertoires in COVID-19. Overall study: Samples came from the United States, Italy and Spain, spanning acute and convalescent COVID-19. The analysed material was cDNA or gDNA that came from T cells, B-cell-depleted T cells, or PBMCs.

Methods used by the authors: Amplification of reference gene primers was used by the study to estimate nucleated cell counts. The protocol was immunoSEQ multiplex PCR, while the TCRdb copy is restricted to in-frame clones and leaves out a portion. The V and J calls and the clone size are those of that table, but D and trimming were determined from the DNA. Altogether a few hundred thousand clones are present, about 88% being singletons, with the ten largest covering over 4%. The CDR3 length is 15 residues. CDR1 and CDR2 (germline): LGHNA, YNFKEQ. J was trimmed by 6 bases and V by 1 base; bases with no gene match: 6.

The TCR comes from a man aged 55 to 69 who had recovered from COVID-19. Material: peripheral blood. J is TRBJ1-2 and V is TRBV4-2; 9 nucleotides line up with TRBD1. The CDR3 coding sequence is TGTGCCAGCAGCCAAGTCTACAGGGGGCGCGATGGCTACACCTTC. This encodes CASSQVYRGRDGYTF.